Below, one T cell receptor (beta chain) is given with its context. The antigen is unknown. The method was immunoSEQ multiplex PCR; TCRdb's version includes in-frame clones alone and lacks a portion of them. The table includes approximately 25,000 clones, 70% to 85% detected once. This CDR3 is built from 13 residues. The germline V gene has CDR1 SGDLS and CDR2 YYNGEE. V was shortened by 3 bases and J by 1 base, with 8 bases between the two germline ends. This sample stems from a study of T cell clonotyping in hematopoietic cell transplantation. For the study at large: Pretransplant recipient samples were taken after cytoreduction.

Overall study results and limits: No sorting was done, leaving CD4 and CD8 contributions mixed. Recipient TCR diversity dropped after transplant; expanded clonotypes rose from day 30 to 180.

Time point here: recipient sample about 28 days before transplant, after cytoreduction. Here the sequenced sample was peripheral blood mononuclear cells, taken before stem cell transplant. This chain joins TRBV9 and TRBJ2-7; D possibly corresponds to TRBD1 (6 bases). This clonotype originated in a woman aged 55-69 years with acute myeloid leukemia. Some clones in this sample may be carry-over from other donors' samples. The CDR3 sequence: CASSAQGSYEQYF. The CDR3 DNA reads TGTGCCAGCAGCGCCCAGGGGTCCTACGAGCAGTACTTC.